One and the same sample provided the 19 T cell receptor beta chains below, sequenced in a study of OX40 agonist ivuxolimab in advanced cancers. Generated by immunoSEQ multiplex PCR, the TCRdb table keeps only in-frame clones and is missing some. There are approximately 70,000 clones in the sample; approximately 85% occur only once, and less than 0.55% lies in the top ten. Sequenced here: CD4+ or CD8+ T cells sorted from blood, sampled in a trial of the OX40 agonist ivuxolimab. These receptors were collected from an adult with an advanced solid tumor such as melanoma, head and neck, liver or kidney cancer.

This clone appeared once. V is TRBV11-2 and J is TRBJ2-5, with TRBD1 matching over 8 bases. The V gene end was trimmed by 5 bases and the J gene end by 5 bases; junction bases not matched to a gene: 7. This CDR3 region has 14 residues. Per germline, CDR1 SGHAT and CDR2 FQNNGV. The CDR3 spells CASSPQGASETQYF. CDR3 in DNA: TGTGCCAGCAGCCCTCAGGGGGCATCCGAGACCCAGTACTTC. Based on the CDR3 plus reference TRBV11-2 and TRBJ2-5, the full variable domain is EAGVAQSPRYKIIEKRQSVAFWCNPISGHATLYWYQQILGQGPKLLIQFQNNGVVDDSQLPKDRFSAERLKGVDSTLKIQPAKLEDSAVYLCASSPQGASETQYFGPGTRLLVL.

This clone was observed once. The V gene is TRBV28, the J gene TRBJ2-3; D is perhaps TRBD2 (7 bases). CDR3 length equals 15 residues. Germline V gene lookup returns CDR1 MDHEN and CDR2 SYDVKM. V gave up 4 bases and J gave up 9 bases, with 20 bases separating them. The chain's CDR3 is CASSSRETVGGTQYF. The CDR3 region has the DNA TGTGCCAGCAGTTCGCGGGAGACCGTCGGGGGCACGCAGTATTTT.

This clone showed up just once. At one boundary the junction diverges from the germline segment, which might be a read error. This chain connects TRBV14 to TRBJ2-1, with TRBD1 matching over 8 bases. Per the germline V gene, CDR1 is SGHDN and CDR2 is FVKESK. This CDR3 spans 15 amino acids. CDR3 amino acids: CASSQIKKGTGGLVF. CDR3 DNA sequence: TGTGCCAGCAGCCAAATTAAGAAGGGTACAGGGGGGTTGGTCTTC. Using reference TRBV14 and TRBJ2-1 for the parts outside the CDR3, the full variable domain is EAGVTQFPSHSVIEKGQTVTLRCDPISGHDNLYWYRRVMGKEIKFLLHFVKESKQDESGMPNNRFLAERTGGTYSTLKVQPAELEDSGVYFCASSQIKKGTGGLVFGPGTRLTVL.

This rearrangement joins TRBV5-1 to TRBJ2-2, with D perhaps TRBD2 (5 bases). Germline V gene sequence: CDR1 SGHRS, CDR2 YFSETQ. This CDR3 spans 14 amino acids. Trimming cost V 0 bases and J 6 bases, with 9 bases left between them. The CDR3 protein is CASSLVGVPGELFF. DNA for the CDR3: TGCGCCAGCAGCTTGGTCGGGGTTCCCGGGGAGCTGTTTTTT.

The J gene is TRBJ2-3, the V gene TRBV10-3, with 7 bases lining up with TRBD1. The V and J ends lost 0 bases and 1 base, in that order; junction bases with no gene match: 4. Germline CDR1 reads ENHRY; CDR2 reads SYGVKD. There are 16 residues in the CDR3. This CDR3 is CAISESRTGGTDTQYF. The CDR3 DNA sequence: TGTGCCATCAGTGAGTCTCGGACAGGAGGCACAGATACGCAGTATTTT.

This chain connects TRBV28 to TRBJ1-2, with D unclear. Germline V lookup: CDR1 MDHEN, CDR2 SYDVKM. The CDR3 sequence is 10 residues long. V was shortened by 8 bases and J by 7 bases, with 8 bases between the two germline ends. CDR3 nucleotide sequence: TGTGCCAGCCACCGCTTTGGCTACACCTTC. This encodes CASHRFGYTF.

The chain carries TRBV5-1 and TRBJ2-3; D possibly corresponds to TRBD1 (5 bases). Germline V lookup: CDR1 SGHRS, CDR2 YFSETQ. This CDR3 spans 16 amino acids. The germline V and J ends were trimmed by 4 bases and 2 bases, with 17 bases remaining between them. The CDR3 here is CASSLEQGGYTDTQYF. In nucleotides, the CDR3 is TGCGCCAGCAGCCTTGAGCAGGGCGGCTACACAGATACGCAGTATTTT.

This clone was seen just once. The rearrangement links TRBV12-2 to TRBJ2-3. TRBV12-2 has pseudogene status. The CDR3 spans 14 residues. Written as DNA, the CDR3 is TGTGCAAGTCGCTTAGAAGTTTTCGCAGATACGCAGTATTTT. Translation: CASRLEVFADTQYF.

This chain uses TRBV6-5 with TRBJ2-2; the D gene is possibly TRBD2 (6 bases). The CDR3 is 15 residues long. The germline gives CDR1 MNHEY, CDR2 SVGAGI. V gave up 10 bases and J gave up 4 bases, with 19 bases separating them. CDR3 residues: CATKQEGQGTGELFF. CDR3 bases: TGTGCCACCAAACAGGAGGGGCAGGGCACCGGGGAGCTGTTTTTT.

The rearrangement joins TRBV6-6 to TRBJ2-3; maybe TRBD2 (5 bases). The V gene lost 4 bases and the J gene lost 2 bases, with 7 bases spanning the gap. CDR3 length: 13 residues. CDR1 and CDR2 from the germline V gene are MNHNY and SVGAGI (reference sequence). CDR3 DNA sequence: TGTGCCAGCAGTTCCCGGGACACAGATACGCAGTATTTT. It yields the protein CASSSRDTDTQYF.

The CDR3 protein is CASSSVRTGFEQYF. Written as DNA, the CDR3 is TGTGCCAGCAGCTCAGTTCGTACAGGTTTCGAGCAGTACTTC. V usage is TRBV7-8 and J usage is TRBJ2-7; possibly TRBD1 for D (5 bases). Germline V CDR1 and CDR2: SGHVS, FQNEAQ. V was shortened by 4 bases and J by 6 bases, with 16 bases between the two germline ends. CDR3 size: 14 residues. Complete variable domain (other parts from reference TRBV7-8 and TRBJ2-7): GAGVSQSPRYKVAKRGQDVALRCDPISGHVSLFWYQQALGQGPEFLTYFQNEAQLDKSGLPSDRFFAERPEGSVSTLKIQRTQQEDSAVYLCASSSVRTGFEQYFGPGTRLTVT.

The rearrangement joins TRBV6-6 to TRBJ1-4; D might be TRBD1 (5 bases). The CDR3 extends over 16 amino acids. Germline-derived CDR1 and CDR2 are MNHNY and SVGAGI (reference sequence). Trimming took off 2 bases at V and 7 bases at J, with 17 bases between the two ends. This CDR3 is CASSYTQGVMGEKLFF. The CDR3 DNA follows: TGTGCCAGCAGTTACACTCAAGGGGTGATGGGTGAAAAACTGTTTTTT.

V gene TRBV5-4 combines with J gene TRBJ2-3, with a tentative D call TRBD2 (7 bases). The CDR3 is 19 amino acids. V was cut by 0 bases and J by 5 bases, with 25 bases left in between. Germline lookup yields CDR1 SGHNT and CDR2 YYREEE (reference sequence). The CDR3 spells CASSLGGRGGLRNLDTQYF. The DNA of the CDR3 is TGTGCCAGCAGCTTGGGTGGAAGGGGGGGCCTAAGGAACTTAGATACGCAGTATTTT.

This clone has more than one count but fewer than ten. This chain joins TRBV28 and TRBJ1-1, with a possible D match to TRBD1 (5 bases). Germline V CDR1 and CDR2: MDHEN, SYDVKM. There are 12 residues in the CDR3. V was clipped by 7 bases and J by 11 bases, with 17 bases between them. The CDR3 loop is CASNAGKGDAFF. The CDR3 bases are TGTGCCAGCAATGCTGGGAAAGGGGACGCTTTCTTT.

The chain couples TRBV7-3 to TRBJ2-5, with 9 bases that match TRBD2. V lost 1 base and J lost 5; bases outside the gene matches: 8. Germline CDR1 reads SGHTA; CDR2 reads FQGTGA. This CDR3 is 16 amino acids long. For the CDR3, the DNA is TGTGCCAGCAGCTTAAGCGGTAGCGGGAGTTGGGAGACCCAGTACTTC. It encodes CASSLSGSGSWETQYF.

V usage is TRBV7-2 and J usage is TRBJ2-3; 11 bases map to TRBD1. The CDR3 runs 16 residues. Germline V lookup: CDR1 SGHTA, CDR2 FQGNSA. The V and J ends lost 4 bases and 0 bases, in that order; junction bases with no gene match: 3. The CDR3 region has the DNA TGTGCCAGCAGCTCAGGGACAGGGGGTAGCACAGATACGCAGTATTTT. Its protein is CASSSGTGGSTDTQYF. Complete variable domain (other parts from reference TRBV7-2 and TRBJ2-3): GAGVSQSPSNKVTEKGKDVELRCDPISGHTALYWYRQSLGQGLEFLIYFQGNSAPDKSGLPSDRFSAERTGGSVSTLTIQRTQQEDSAVYLCASSSGTGGSTDTQYFGPGTRLTVL.

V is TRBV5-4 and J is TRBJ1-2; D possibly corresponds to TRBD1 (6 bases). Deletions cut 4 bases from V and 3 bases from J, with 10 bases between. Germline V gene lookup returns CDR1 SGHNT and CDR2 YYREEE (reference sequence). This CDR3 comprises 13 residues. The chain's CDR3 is CASSVTGYYGYTF. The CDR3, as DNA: TGTGCCAGCAGCGTAACAGGGTACTATGGCTACACCTTC.

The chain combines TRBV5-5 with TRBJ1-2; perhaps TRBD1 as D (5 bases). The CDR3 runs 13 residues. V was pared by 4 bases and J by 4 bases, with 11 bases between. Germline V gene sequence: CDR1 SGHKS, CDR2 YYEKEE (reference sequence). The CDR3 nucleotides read TGTGCCAGCAGCACGCAGGGCGGCTATGGCTACACCTTC. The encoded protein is CASSTQGGYGYTF.

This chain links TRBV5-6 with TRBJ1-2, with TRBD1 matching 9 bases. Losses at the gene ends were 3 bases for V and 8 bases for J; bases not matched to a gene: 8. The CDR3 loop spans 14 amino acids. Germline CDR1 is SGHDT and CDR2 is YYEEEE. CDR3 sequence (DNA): TGTGCCAGCAGCTCCACAGGGGGCGAGGGGGGCTACACCTTC. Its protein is CASSSTGGEGGYTF.